This passage covers 20 T cell receptor beta chains from one sample sequenced in a study of blood T cell repertoires in COVID-19. Data came from immunoSEQ multiplex PCR; TCRdb stores just in-frame clones and leaves some out. The sample carries some 200,000 clones, 84% recorded once. The sequenced sample consisted of peripheral blood. These receptors were taken from a woman aged 55-70 years who had recovered from COVID-19.

This clone was detected once. The V and J genes are TRBV18 and TRBJ1-3, with TRBD1 matching over 7 bases. V lost 3 bases to trimming and J lost 3 bases; unmatched junction nucleotides: 5. Germline V gene lookup returns CDR1 KGHSH and CDR2 LQKENI. The CDR3 runs 15 residues. The CDR3 DNA reads as TGTGCCAGCTCACCTTCGGGACAGCTTGGAAACACCATATATTTT. It encodes CASSPSGQLGNTIYF.

Of note for this clone: One end of the junction fails to match germline, which may point to a read error. The V gene is TRBV10-2, the J gene TRBJ2-3, with 9 positions matching TRBD2. The CDR3 covers 15 residues. CDR1 and CDR2 from the germline V gene are WSHSY and SAAADI. The chain's CDR3 is CASRELAGGTDTQYF. The CDR3, as DNA: TGCGCCAGCAGGGAGTTGGCGGGGGGGACAGATACGCAGTATTTT.

Notes on this clone: A read error may explain this, as a much larger clone is one base away. The J gene is TRBJ2-7, the V gene TRBV6-5, with TRBD1 as a possible D gene (6 bases). The CDR3 is 13 amino acids. V lost 5 bases and J lost 1, with 9 bases in between. Looked up from germline, CDR1 is MNHEY and CDR2 is SVGAGI. CDR3 nucleotide sequence: TGTGCCAGCAGTCCGGGACAATCCTACGAGCAGTACTTC. Amino acid sequence: CASSPGQSYEQYF.

The J gene is TRBJ2-7, the V gene TRBV28; 7 nucleotides align to TRBD1. Germline assignment: CDR1 MDHEN and CDR2 SYDVKM. The CDR3 has 13 residues. After removal of 2 bases from V and 5 bases from J, the junction contained 3 bases not matched to a gene. CDR3 coding DNA: TGTGCCAGCAGTTTACCCGGACAGGACGAGCAGTACTTC. It yields the protein CASSLPGQDEQYF.

The CDR3 DNA sequence: TGTGCCAGTAGTAGGGGGACTAGCTTGTACAGTACGCAGTATTTT. It yields the protein CASSRGTSLYSTQYF. The chain joins TRBV19 to TRBJ2-3; 9 bases are shared with TRBD2. The junction had 10 bases not matched to a gene; V was cut back by 4 bases and J by 8 bases. Germline assignment: CDR1 LNHDA and CDR2 SQIVND (reference sequence). This CDR3 region has 15 residues.

This clone has more than one count but fewer than ten. The chain couples TRBV6-2 or TRBV6-3 to TRBJ1-5; TRBD1 might be the D (5 bases). CDR1 and CDR2 from the germline V gene are MNHEY and SVGEGT. The CDR3 is 18 amino acids. V was trimmed by 4 bases and J by 5 bases, leaving 24 bases between them. The CDR3 here is CASSFSSGLAGLDQPQHF. CDR3 sequence (DNA): TGTGCCAGCAGTTTCTCGTCAGGGCTCGCAGGGTTAGATCAGCCCCAGCATTTT.

The rearrangement joins TRBV18 to TRBJ1-3; possibly TRBD1 for D (5 bases). The CDR3 contains 17 residues. V lost 0 bases and J lost 2, with 14 bases in between. The germline V gene encodes CDR1 KGHSH and CDR2 LQKENI. CDR3 nucleotides: TGTGCCAGCTCACCACCGGGACTAACGGTCCCTGGAAACACCATATATTTT. The encoded protein is CASSPPGLTVPGNTIYF.

This clone is a singleton in its sample. The chain links TRBV5-1 to TRBJ1-3; D is ambiguous. V lost 0 bases and J lost 2, with 15 bases in between. Germline values: CDR1 SGHRS, CDR2 YFSETQ. This CDR3 has 17 residues. For the CDR3, the DNA is TGCGCCAGCAGCTTGGCTCTCGGACTGACTGCTGGAAACACCATATATTTT. Encoded protein: CASSLALGLTAGNTIYF.

V usage is TRBV10-3 and J usage is TRBJ2-5; TRBD1 agrees at 7 bases. V was pared by 5 bases and J by 4 bases, with 7 bases of the junction left unmatched. CDR3 length: 14 residues. Germline values: CDR1 ENHRY, CDR2 SYGVKD. The CDR3 here is CAISQTGERETQYF. The CDR3 DNA is TGTGCCATCAGTCAAACAGGGGAGCGAGAGACCCAGTACTTC.

This clone was detected only once. The junction departs from germline at one end; a sequencing error may be responsible. The genes are TRBV14 and TRBJ1-4; D might be TRBD1 (5 bases). Per germline, CDR1 SGHDN and CDR2 FVKESK. The CDR3 sequence is 13 residues long. The CDR3 coding sequence is TGTGCCAGCAGCCAAGATATCGGGGGGAAACTGCTTTTT. Its protein is CASSQDIGGKLLF.

The chain carries TRBV6-7 and TRBJ1-2; no clear D. TRBV6-7 is an ORF, with its function uncertain. The CDR3 contains 14 residues. The V gene lost 2 bases and the J gene lost 7 bases, with 14 bases spanning the gap. The CDR3: CASSYPTPLGGYTF. CDR3 coding DNA: TGTGCCAGCAGTTACCCTACTCCTCTCGGTGGCTACACCTTC.

The rearrangement links TRBV18 to TRBJ2-7; tentative D call: TRBD2 (5 bases). The CDR3 spans 12 residues. Germline assignment: CDR1 KGHSH and CDR2 LQKENI. V lost 6 bases and J 5 bases, leaving 11 bases between the germline ends. The CDR3 bases are TGTGCCAGCTCCTCGGACGGGAACGAGCAGTACTTC. Encoded protein: CASSSDGNEQYF.

This clone was observed a few times. The CDR3 DNA reads TGCAGTGCTAGAGCGGGAAACACCATATATTTT. As protein: CSARAGNTIYF. The V gene is TRBV20-1, the J gene TRBJ1-3; D remains ambiguous. The germline V gene encodes CDR1 DFQATT and CDR2 SNEGSKA (reference sequence). The V end lost 1 base, the J end lost 4 bases, and 2 bases lay between the germline ends. The CDR3 totals 11 residues.

The V call is TRBV19, the J call TRBJ2-4; the match to TRBD1 covers 8 bases. With 5 bases clipped from V and 6 bases from J, the junction kept 6 bases outside the gene matches. The CDR3 totals 14 residues. Germline V gene sequence: CDR1 LNHDA, CDR2 SQIVND (reference sequence). Here the CDR3 reads CASSLTGVGNIQYF. The DNA for the CDR3 is TGTGCCAGTAGTCTGACAGGGGTCGGAAACATTCAGTACTTC.

The CDR3 loop is CASSPGFRKTSVKTQYF. The CDR3 DNA reads TGTGCCAGCAGTCCGGGATTTCGGAAGACTAGCGTGAAGACCCAGTACTTC. The chain links TRBV27 to TRBJ2-5, with 8 positions matching TRBD2. The CDR3 is made up of 17 amino acids. The ends lost 5 bases at V and 6 bases at J; junction bases unmatched: 17. In germline, CDR1 is MNHEY, CDR2 SMNVEV (reference sequence).

The rearrangement links TRBV7-2 to TRBJ2-3; 9 nucleotides agree with TRBD2. Trimming at V came to 5 bases and at J to 8 bases, leaving 11 bases not matched to a gene. Germline-derived CDR1 and CDR2 are SGHTA and FQGNSA. The CDR3 has 15 residues. CDR3 region: CASSPPPGLAGTQYF. The CDR3, as DNA: TGTGCCAGCAGCCCCCCCCCGGGACTAGCAGGTACGCAGTATTTT.

The J gene is TRBJ1-4, the V gene TRBV5-6, with 11 nucleotides matching TRBD1. V was pared by 4 bases and J by 8 bases, with 10 bases of the junction left unmatched. From germline, CDR1 is SGHDT and CDR2 YYEEEE. The CDR3 contains 16 residues. Here the CDR3 DNA reads TGTGCCAGCAGCCCGGACAGGGGGCGTCAAAGCGAAAAACTGTTTTTT. Translated: CASSPDRGRQSEKLFF.

This clone was seen only a few times. The rearrangement uses TRBV19 and TRBJ2-1; 8 positions agree with TRBD2. Per the germline V gene, CDR1 is LNHDA and CDR2 is SQIVND (reference sequence). The CDR3 is made up of 17 amino acids. J lost 6 bases, V lost 0 bases, and 10 bases had no gene match. Here the CDR3 reads CASSIDRLGGGSNEQFF. Here the CDR3 DNA reads TGTGCCAGTAGTATAGATCGTCTGGGCGGGGGGAGCAATGAGCAGTTCTTC.

J is TRBJ1-1 and V is TRBV12-3 or TRBV12-4; 8 nucleotides line up with TRBD1. The CDR3 loop spans 12 amino acids. The ends lost 7 bases at V and 11 bases at J; junction bases unmatched: 9. Here the CDR3 DNA reads TGTGCCAGCAACCAGGGGGCCCCTCAGGCTTTCTTT. Translating gives CASNQGAPQAFF.

This sequence joins TRBV19 and TRBJ2-2; 8 nucleotides align to TRBD1. Per the germline V gene, CDR1 is LNHDA and CDR2 is SQIVND (reference sequence). Germline trimming cut 6 bases from V and 2 bases from J; bases unmatched to any gene: 8. The CDR3 sequence is 16 residues long. The CDR3 sequence: CASSSDRGINTGELFF. The CDR3 coding sequence is TGTGCCAGTAGCTCAGACAGGGGTATTAACACCGGGGAGCTGTTTTTT.